Shown below are 14 T cell receptor beta chains from a single sample sequenced in a study of T cells in Graves' hyperthyroidism and ophthalmopathy (dated by TCRdb to between 2018 and 2021). Library construction relied on multiplex PCR. Reads for this sample came from an Illumina HiSeq 2000. TCR beta CDR3 regions were amplified from RNA transcripts. The first round of RT-PCR for the TCR CDR3 was performed with the HTBI primer set and the Qiagen OneStep RT-PCR kit. The public reads were reanalyzed by TCRdb: fastp trimming at Q25, MiXCR alignment, in-frame beta chains only. Here each entry gathers all rows of one CDR3 protein and keeps the most common genes and DNA. The sample table records fewer than 250,000 distinct CDR3 sequences; 16% of these occur just once. The top ten clonotypes cover approximately 30% of the sample. The sample taken for sequencing was blood. These receptors originate from a woman between 18 and 29 years old with Graves' ophthalmopathy.

The sample holds many counts of this clonotype. V is TRBV20-1 and J is TRBJ1-1; D unclear. The CDR3 extends over 13 amino acids. The germline V gene encodes CDR1 DFQATT and CDR2 SNEGSKA (reference sequence). V gave up 5 bases and J gave up 0 bases, with 10 bases separating them. Written as DNA, the CDR3 is TGCAGTGCTGGAACGGGGTTGAACACTGAAGCTTTCTTT. It codes for CSAGTGLNTEAFF.

This clonotype has ten or more counts. The gene calls are TRBV2 and TRBJ2-7, with D tentatively TRBD1 (6 bases). Germline V CDR1 and CDR2: SNHLY, FYNNEI. The V end was cut by 4 bases, the J end by 3 bases, with 13 bases between. CDR3 size: 14 residues. CDR3 residues: CASSVRQEIYEQYF. The DNA of the CDR3 is TGTGCCAGCAGTGTAAGACAGGAGATCTACGAGCAGTACTTC.

This clonotype has just a few counts. V and J are TRBV5-6 and TRBJ1-1, with TRBD1 matching over 9 bases. The CDR3 loop spans 16 amino acids. The germline gives CDR1 SGHDT, CDR2 YYEEEE. V lost 3 bases, J lost 0 bases, and 6 bases stayed unmatched. The CDR3: CASSWGTGYMNTEAFF. The CDR3, as DNA: TGTGCCAGCAGCTGGGGGACAGGGTACATGAACACTGAAGCTTTCTTT.

The V gene is TRBV5-5, the J gene TRBJ1-1; 11 positions match TRBD1. The length of the CDR3 is 15 residues. Looked up from germline, CDR1 is SGHKS and CDR2 is YYEKEE (reference sequence). V was clipped by 4 bases and J by 4 bases; unmatched bases: 6. CDR3 amino acids: CASSPTGTGGTEAFF. The CDR3 DNA sequence: TGTGCCAGCAGCCCGACCGGGACAGGGGGCACTGAAGCTTTCTTT.

This clonotype was observed many times. This chain joins TRBV20-1 and TRBJ1-2; TRBD1 is a possible D gene (6 bases). CDR3 length equals 14 residues. Germline values: CDR1 DFQATT, CDR2 SNEGSKA (reference sequence). V shed 4 bases and J shed 8 bases, with 20 bases lying between them. DNA of the CDR3: TGCAGTGCTACTTACGACAGGAACCTTGGAGGCTACACCTTC. Translation gives CSATYDRNLGGYTF.

Ten or more counts support this clonotype. V usage is TRBV5-5 and J usage is TRBJ1-2, with 8 bases matching TRBD1. J gave up 3 bases and V 5 bases, and 6 bases lay outside the gene matches. The CDR3 runs 14 residues. Germline loops: CDR1 SGHKS, CDR2 YYEKEE (reference sequence). The CDR3 region is CASSPWTGHYGYTF. The CDR3 coding sequence is TGTGCCAGCAGTCCTTGGACAGGGCACTATGGCTACACCTTC. Full variable domain (remainder filled in from reference TRBV5-5 and TRBJ1-2): DAGVTQSPTHLIKTRGQQVTLRCSPISGHKSVSWYQQVLGQGPQFIFQYYEKEERGRGNFPDRFSARQFPNYSSELNVNALLLGDSALYLCASSPWTGHYGYTFGSGTRLTVV.

Ten or more counts support this clonotype. This chain uses TRBV30 with TRBJ2-7; D is unclear. The V end was cut by 0 bases, the J end by 7 bases, with 7 bases between. The CDR3 is 11 amino acids. In germline, CDR1 is GTSNPN, CDR2 SVGIG (reference sequence). CDR3 coding DNA: TGTGCCTGGAGTGTTGGTCGGGAGCAGTACTTC. Residues: CAWSVGREQYF.

CDR3 in amino acids: CASSLPGQGYTDTQYF. The CDR3 region has the DNA TGTGCCAGCAGCTTGCCGGGACAGGGTTATACAGATACGCAGTATTTT. V gene TRBV7-2 combines with J gene TRBJ2-3; TRBD1 agrees at 9 bases. Germline-derived CDR1 and CDR2 are SGHTA and FQGNSA. The CDR3 covers 16 residues. Trimming at V came to 3 bases and at J to 3 bases, leaving 7 bases not matched to a gene.

This clonotype was seen repeatedly, ten times or more. The CDR3 loop is CASSRTGPGGSYNEQFF. The CDR3 bases are TGTGCCAGCAGCCGGACGGGGCCGGGGGGGTCATACAATGAGCAGTTCTTC. The chain combines TRBV11-3 with TRBJ2-1, with 8 bases identical to TRBD2. V shed 5 bases and J 4 bases; nucleotides not matched to a gene: 13. The germline gives CDR1 SGHNT, CDR2 YENEEA. The CDR3 consists of 17 residues.

This clonotype was counted ten times or more. The chain combines TRBV28 with TRBJ1-2; D is ambiguous. The V gene lost 3 bases and the J gene lost 4 bases, with 21 bases spanning the gap. The CDR3 runs to 17 residues. Germline CDR1 is MDHEN and CDR2 is SYDVKM. The CDR3 reads CASSFQAALSSGYGYTF. CDR3 bases: TGTGCCAGCAGTTTCCAGGCCGCCCTGTCGAGCGGCTATGGCTACACCTTC.

The gene calls are TRBV27 and TRBJ2-7; 15 nucleotides line up with TRBD2. The CDR3 has 16 amino acids. Looked up from germline, CDR1 is MNHEY and CDR2 is SMNVEV (reference sequence). J lost 3 bases, V lost 6 bases, and 6 bases had no gene match. CDR3 coding DNA: TGTGCCAGCAGAGGACTAGCGGGGGGGCGGGACTACGAGCAGTACTTC. Its translation: CASRGLAGGRDYEQYF.

This sequence joins TRBV10-3 and TRBJ1-1; D perhaps matches TRBD1 (6 bases). Germline lookup yields CDR1 ENHRY and CDR2 SYGVKD. V shed 11 bases and J shed 6 bases, with 19 bases lying between them. This CDR3 has 13 amino acids. Here the CDR3 DNA reads TGTGCCTCTAAACAGGGCCAGATTCCTGAAGCTTTCTTT. Its protein product is CASKQGQIPEAFF.

This clonotype was seen many times. This sequence joins TRBV6-1 and TRBJ2-5; possibly TRBD1 or TRBD2 for D (5 bases each). V was cut by 2 bases and J by 5 bases, with 18 bases left in between. The CDR3 totals 16 residues. Germline V lookup: CDR1 MNHNS, CDR2 SASEGT. The CDR3 DNA follows: TGTGCCAGCAGTGAAAAGGGACCTGGGGATTGGGAGACCCAGTACTTC. Translating it yields CASSEKGPGDWETQYF.

Ten or more counts support this clonotype. This chain joins TRBV3-1 and TRBJ1-1; 7 nucleotides agree with TRBD1. Germline CDR1 is LGHDT and CDR2 is YNNKEL (reference sequence). This CDR3 is 13 amino acids long. V lost 4 bases, J lost 7 bases, and 6 bases stayed unmatched. CDR3: CASSPPRDSEAFF. DNA of the CDR3: TGTGCCAGCAGCCCCCCCCGGGACAGTGAAGCTTTCTTT.